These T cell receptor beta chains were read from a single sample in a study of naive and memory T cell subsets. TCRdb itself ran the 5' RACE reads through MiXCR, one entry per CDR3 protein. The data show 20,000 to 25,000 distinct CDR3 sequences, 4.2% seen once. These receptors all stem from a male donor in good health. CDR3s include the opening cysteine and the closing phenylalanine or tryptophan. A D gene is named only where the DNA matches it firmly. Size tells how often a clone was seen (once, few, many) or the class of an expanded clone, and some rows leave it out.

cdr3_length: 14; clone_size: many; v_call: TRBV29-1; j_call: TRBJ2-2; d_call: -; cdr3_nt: TGCAGCGCGATGGGGGATACGAACACCGGGGAGCTGTTTTTT; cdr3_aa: CSAMGDTNTGELFF
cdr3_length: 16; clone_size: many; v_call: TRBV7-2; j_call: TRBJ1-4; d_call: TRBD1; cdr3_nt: TGTGCCAGCAGCTCAGTGGGACAGGGGGCGGTCGAGAAACTGTTTTTT; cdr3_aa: CASSSVGQGAVEKLFF
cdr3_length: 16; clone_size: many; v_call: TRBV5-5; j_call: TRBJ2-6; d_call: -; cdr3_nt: TGTGCCAGCAGCTTTCCTACTACCTCTGGGGCCAACGTCCTGACTTTC; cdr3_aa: CASSFPTTSGANVLTF
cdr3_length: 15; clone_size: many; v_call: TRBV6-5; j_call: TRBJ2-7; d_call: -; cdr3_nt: TGTGCCAGCAGCCCTTTCGGGAGTAGTATTTCCGAGCAGTACTTC; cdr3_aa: CASSPFGSSISEQYF
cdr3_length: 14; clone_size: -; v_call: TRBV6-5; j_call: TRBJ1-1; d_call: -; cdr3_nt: TGTGCCAGCAGTTACGGGGGGTCCGACACTGAAGCTTTCTTT; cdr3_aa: CASSYGGSDTEAFF
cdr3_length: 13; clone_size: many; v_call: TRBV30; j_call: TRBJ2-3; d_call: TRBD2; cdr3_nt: TGTGCCTGGAGTCTAGCGGGCACAGATACGCAGTATTTT; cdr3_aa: CAWSLAGTDTQYF
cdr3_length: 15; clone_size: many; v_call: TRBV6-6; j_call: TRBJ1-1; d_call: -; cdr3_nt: TGTGCCAGCAGTTACTCAGGGACAAGGAACACTGAAGCTTTCTTT; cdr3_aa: CASSYSGTRNTEAFF
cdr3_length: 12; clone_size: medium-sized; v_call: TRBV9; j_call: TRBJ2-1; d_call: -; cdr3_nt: TGTGCCAGCAGCGTTCAAAGTGGGGAGCAGTTCTTC; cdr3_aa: CASSVQSGEQFF
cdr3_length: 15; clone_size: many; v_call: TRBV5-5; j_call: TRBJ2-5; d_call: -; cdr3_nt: TGTGCCAGCAGCACAATAGCGGTAAATAAGGAGACCCAGTACTTC; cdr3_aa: CASSTIAVNKETQYF
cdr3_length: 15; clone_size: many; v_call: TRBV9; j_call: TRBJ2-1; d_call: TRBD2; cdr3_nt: TGTGCCAGCAGCTTCGAAGCGGGGGGAGGGAATGAGCAGTTCTTC; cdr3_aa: CASSFEAGGGNEQFF
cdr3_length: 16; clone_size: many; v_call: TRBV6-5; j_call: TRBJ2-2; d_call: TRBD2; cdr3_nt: TGTGCCAGCAGCCGGACTAGCGGGACCAACACCGGGGAGCTGTTTTTT; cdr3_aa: CASSRTSGTNTGELFF
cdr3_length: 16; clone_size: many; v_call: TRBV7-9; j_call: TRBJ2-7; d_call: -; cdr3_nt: TGTGCCAGCAGCTTCGAACTCGGGACTGATATCTACGAGCAGTACTTC; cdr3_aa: CASSFELGTDIYEQYF
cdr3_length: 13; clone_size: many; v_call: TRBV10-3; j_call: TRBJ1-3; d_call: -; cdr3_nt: TGTGCCATCAGTGTCCCCTCTGGAAACACCATATATTTT; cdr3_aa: CAISVPSGNTIYF
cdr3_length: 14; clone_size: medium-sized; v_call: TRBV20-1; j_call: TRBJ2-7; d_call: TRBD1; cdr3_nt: TGCAGTGCTCAATCCCGGGACAGCCCCTACGAGCAGTACTTC; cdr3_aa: CSAQSRDSPYEQYF
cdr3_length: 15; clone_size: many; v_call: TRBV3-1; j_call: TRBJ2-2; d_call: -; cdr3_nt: TGTGCCAGCAGCCAAGGATTCGAGAACACCGGGGAGCTGTTTTTT; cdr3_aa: CASSQGFENTGELFF
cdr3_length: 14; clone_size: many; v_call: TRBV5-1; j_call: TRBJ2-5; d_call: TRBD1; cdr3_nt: TGCGCCAGCAGCACGACAGGGCCTCTAGAGACCCAGTACTTC; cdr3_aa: CASSTTGPLETQYF
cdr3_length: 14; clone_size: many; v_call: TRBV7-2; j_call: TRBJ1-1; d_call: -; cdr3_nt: TGTGCCAGCAGCTTAGCGCTACAGGGACGAGAAGCTTTCTTT; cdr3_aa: CASSLALQGREAFF
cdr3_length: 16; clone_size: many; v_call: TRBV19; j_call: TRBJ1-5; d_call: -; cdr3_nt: TGTGCCAGTAGTATTAAGGGCGAGGGATTCAATCAGCCCCAGCATTTT; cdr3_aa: CASSIKGEGFNQPQHF
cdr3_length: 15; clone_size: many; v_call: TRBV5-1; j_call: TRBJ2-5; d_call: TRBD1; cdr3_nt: TGCGCCAGCAGCTCTTCCGGACAGGGAAAAGAGACCCAGTACTTC; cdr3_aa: CASSSSGQGKETQYF
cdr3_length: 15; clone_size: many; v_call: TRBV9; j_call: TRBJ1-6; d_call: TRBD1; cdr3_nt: TGTGCCAGCAGCGTAGAGTCAGGGGGAAATTCACCCCTCCACTTT; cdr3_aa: CASSVESGGNSPLHF
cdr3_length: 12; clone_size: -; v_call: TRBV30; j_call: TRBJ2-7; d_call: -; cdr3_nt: TGTGCCTGGAGTTCGGGAAGGTTGGAGCAGTACTTC; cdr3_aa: CAWSSGRLEQYF